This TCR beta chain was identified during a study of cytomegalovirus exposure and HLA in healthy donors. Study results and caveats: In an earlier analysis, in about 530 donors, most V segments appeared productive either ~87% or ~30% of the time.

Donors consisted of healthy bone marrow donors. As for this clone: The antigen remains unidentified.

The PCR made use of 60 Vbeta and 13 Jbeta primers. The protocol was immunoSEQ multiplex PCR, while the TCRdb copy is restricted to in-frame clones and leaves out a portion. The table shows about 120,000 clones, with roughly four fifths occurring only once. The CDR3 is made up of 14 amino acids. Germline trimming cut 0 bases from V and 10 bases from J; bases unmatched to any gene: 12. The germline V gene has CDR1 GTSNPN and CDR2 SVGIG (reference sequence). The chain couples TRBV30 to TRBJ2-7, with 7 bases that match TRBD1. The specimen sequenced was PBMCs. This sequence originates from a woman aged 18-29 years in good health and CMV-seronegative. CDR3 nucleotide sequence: TGTGCCTGGAGTGTTATAGGACAGGACCGTATACAGTACTTC. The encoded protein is CAWSVIGQDRIQYF.